This is a list of T cell receptor beta chains from one sample in a study of cytomegalovirus exposure and HLA in healthy donors. The protocol was immunoSEQ multiplex PCR, while the TCRdb copy is restricted to in-frame clones and leaves out a portion. Of about 160,000 clones listed, around 84% are singletons. Sample: PBMCs. The receptors originated from a man between 18 and 35 years old in good health and CMV-seronegative. Each CDR3 is given with its conserved first and last residue.

v_gene: TRBV6-5
j_gene: TRBJ2-5
CDR3aa: CASLDWQETQYF

v_gene: TRBV19
j_gene: TRBJ1-2
CDR3aa: CASSIGRSHGYTF

v_gene: TRBV5-6
j_gene: TRBJ2-7
CDR3aa: CASSPSSGLQGYEQYF

v_gene: TRBV27
j_gene: TRBJ2-7
CDR3aa: CASSLSSSSYEQYF

v_gene: TRBV18
j_gene: TRBJ1-2
CDR3aa: CASSPADRVDRGYTF

v_gene: TRBV28
j_gene: TRBJ2-1
CDR3aa: CASTDRTNNEQFF

v_gene: TRBV5-1
j_gene: TRBJ2-3
CDR3aa: CASSRGTSTDTQYF

v_gene: TRBV29-1
j_gene: TRBJ1-5
CDR3aa: CSVGELGQPQHF

v_gene: TRBV4-1
j_gene: TRBJ2-5
CDR3aa: CASSQDTVGGAQYF

v_gene: TRBV7-8
j_gene: TRBJ1-4
CDR3aa: CASSLVVTGESEKLFF

v_gene: TRBV30
j_gene: TRBJ2-2
CDR3aa: CAWSVLQGANTGELFF

v_gene: TRBV11-2
j_gene: TRBJ2-7
CDR3aa: CASNNIGRHEQYF

v_gene: TRBV12-5
j_gene: TRBJ1-3
CDR3aa: CASGSRTAGNTIYF

v_gene: TRBV5-8
j_gene: TRBJ1-5
CDR3aa: CASSETGVGNQPQHF

v_gene: TRBV19
j_gene: TRBJ2-2
CDR3aa: CASSIFGPNTGEPFF

v_gene: TRBV11-2
j_gene: TRBJ1-3
CDR3aa: CASSLDRGASGNTIYF

v_gene: TRBV9
j_gene: TRBJ1-5
CDR3aa: CASSLSGSNQPQHF

v_gene: TRBV7-9
j_gene: TRBJ2-7
CDR3aa: CASSLAGREAYEQYF

v_gene: TRBV7-9
j_gene: TRBJ2-7
CDR3aa: CASSPRLAGAPGEQYF

v_gene: TRBV5-4
j_gene: TRBJ2-5
CDR3aa: CASSLGAGIQETQYF

v_gene: TRBV18
j_gene: TRBJ1-6
CDR3aa: CASSPRDKTPLHF

v_gene: TRBV27
j_gene: TRBJ1-2
CDR3aa: CASSLKPLRTGGNYGYTF

v_gene: TRBV5-1
j_gene: TRBJ2-5
CDR3aa: CASSSGTSGGEETQYF

v_gene: TRBV6-5
j_gene: TRBJ2-7
CDR3aa: CASKGDRGSYEQYF

v_gene: TRBV29-1
j_gene: TRBJ2-5
CDR3aa: CSAAQKAETQYF

v_gene: TRBV7-9
j_gene: TRBJ2-7
CDR3aa: CASSATGTSGSYEQYF

v_gene: TRBV18
j_gene: TRBJ1-5
CDR3aa: CASSPADSNQPQHF